The TCR beta chain under discussion was sequenced for a study of chemoradiotherapy in HPV16-positive cancers. About the study: A couple of HPV16-positive patients' cells yielded candidate HPV-specific clones and common motifs.

Comments on this clone: The antigen is not known.

V dropped 6 bases and J dropped 9 bases, with 23 bases sitting between them. From germline, CDR1 is MDHEN and CDR2 SYDVKM. The CDR3 contains 15 residues. Sequenced by immunoSEQ multiplex PCR; TCRdb stores in-frame clones only, minus some. Of 2,500 to 3,000 clones in the sample, under 90% were seen once. Regarding the study as a whole: The functional HPV-specific definition rests on just a couple of HPV16-positive patients. Candidate HPV-specific clones and E7-related TCR motifs grew in tumor during treatment.

Here the sequenced sample was tumor tissue, taken from a patient who underwent chemoradiotherapy. This TCR came from a human donor with HPV-associated anogenital cancer. The chain combines TRBV28 with TRBJ2-5, with a tentative D call TRBD1 (6 bases). The chain's CDR3 is CASSLRDNGWQAQYF. For the CDR3, the DNA is TGTGCCAGCAGCCTCCGGGACAATGGCTGGCAGGCCCAGTACTTC.